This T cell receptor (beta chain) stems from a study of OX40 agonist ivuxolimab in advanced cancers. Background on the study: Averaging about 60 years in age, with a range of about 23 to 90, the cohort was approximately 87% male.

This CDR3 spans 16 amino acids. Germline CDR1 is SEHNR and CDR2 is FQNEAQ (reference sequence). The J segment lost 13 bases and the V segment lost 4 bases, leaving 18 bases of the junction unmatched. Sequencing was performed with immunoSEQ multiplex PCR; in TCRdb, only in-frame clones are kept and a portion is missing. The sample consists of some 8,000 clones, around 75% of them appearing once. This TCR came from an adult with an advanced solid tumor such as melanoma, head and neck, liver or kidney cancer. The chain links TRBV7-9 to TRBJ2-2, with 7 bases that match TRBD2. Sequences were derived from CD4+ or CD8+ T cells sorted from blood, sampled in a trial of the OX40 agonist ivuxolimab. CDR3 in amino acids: CASSSRRWTERGVLFF. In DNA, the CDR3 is TGTGCCAGCAGCTCGCGCCGGTGGACGGAGCGGGGCGTGCTGTTTTTT. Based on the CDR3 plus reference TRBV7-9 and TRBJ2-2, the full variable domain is DTGVSQNPRHKITKRGQNVTFRCDPISEHNRLYWYRQTLGQGPEFLTYFQNEAQLEKSRLLSDRFSAERPKGSFSTLEIQRTEQGDSAMYLCASSSRRWTERGVLFFGEGSRLTVL.